This T cell receptor beta chain came from a study of post-analysis software for immune sequencing data. The CDR3 has 17 amino acids. V lost 1 base and J lost 5, with 20 bases in between. The germline V gene has CDR1 LGHNA and CDR2 YSLEER. Unique-molecular-identifier-tagged TCR beta cDNA libraries were used. Input of roughly 0.95 to 10 million T cells yielded around 500,000 cDNA molecules. TCRdb itself ran the PCR reads through MiXCR, one entry per CDR3 protein. The sample holds roughly 700,000 distinct CDR3 sequences, 30% seen once. As concerns this clonotype: Its antigen is unidentified.

Study-level points and caveats: Compared with controls, patients had more of about five TRBV segments, including TRBV5-6, TRBV5-1 and TRBV20-1. Controls showed significantly higher normalized Chao1 diversity than did multiple sclerosis patients. Under F measure analysis, samples from one preparation batch co-clustered strongly.

This sequence originates from a girl aged 5 to 17 with multiple sclerosis. The chain couples TRBV4-3 to TRBJ1-2, with D tentatively TRBD1 (6 bases). Material for sequencing was blood. CDR3 sequence (DNA): TGCGCCAGCAGCCAAGGTGGGACACTCGGGAGGTGGTATGGCTACACCTTC. It yields the protein CASSQGGTLGRWYGYTF.